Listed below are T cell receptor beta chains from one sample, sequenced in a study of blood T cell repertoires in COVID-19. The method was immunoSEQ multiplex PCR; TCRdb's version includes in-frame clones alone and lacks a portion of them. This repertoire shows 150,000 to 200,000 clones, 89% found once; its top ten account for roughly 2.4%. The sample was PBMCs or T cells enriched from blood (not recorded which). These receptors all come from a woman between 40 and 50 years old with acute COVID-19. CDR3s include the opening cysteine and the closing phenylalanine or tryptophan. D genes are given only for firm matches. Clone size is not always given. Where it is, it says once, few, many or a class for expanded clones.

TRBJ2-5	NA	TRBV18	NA	CASSPRGGSAETQYF	TGTGCCAGCTCACCAAGGGGGGGATCGGCAGAGACCCAGTACTTC
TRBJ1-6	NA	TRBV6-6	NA	CASSSAPPIDSPLHF	TGTGCCAGCAGTTCCGCCCCGCCAATAGATTCACCCCTCCACTTT
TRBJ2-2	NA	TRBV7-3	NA	CASSYTQATGELFF	TGTGCCAGCAGCTACACTCAGGCTACCGGGGAGCTGTTTTTT
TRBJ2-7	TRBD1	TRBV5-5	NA	CASSSGTGVGEQYF	TGTGCCAGCAGCTCCGGGACAGGGGTTGGCGAGCAGTACTTC
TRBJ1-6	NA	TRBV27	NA	CASSLSGRINSPLHF	TGTGCCAGCAGTTTATCGGGGCGGATAAATTCACCCCTCCACTTT
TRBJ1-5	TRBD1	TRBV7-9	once	CASGAGTGNQPQHF	TGTGCCAGCGGTGCCGGGACAGGGAATCAGCCCCAGCATTTT
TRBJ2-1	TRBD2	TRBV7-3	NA	CASSPRVAGGNEQFF	TGTGCCAGCAGCCCCCGGGTAGCGGGAGGGAATGAGCAGTTCTTC
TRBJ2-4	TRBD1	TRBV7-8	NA	CASSPQRGQGNIQYF	TGTGCCAGCAGCCCTCAACGGGGACAGGGAAACATTCAGTACTTC
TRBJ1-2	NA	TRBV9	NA	CASSVDLPGSNGYTF	TGTGCCAGCAGCGTAGACCTTCCAGGGTCCAATGGCTACACCTTC
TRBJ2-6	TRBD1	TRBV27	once	CASMEGQGFPGANVLTF	TGTGCCAGCATGGAGGGACAGGGGTTCCCTGGGGCCAACGTCCTGACTTTC
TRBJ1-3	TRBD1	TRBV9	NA	CASSPDRSLSGNTIYF	TGTGCCAGCAGCCCGGACAGGAGTCTCTCTGGAAACACCATATATTTT
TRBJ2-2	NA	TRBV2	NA	CASNGPILTGELFF	TGTGCCAGCAATGGTCCCATACTCACCGGGGAGCTGTTTTTT
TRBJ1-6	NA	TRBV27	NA	CASSLSPQHNSPLHF	TGTGCCAGCAGTTTATCGCCACAGCATAATTCACCCCTCCACTTT
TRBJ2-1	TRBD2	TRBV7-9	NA	CASSSPSGGSHNEQFF	TGTGCCAGCAGCTCCCCCAGCGGGGGGTCCCACAATGAGCAGTTCTTC
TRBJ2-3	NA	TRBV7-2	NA	CASSFNPGVEDTQYF	TGTGCCAGCAGCTTTAATCCAGGGGTCGAAGATACGCAGTATTTT
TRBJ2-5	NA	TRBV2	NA	CASSDPIGGGETQYF	TGTGCCAGCAGTGACCCTATAGGGGGGGGCGAGACCCAGTACTTC
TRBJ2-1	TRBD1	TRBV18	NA	CASSPDGTGVYNEQFF	TGTGCCAGCTCACCAGATGGGACAGGGGTCTACAATGAGCAGTTCTTC
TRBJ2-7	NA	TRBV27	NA	CASSLSGFNMEQYF	TGTGCCAGCAGTTTATCCGGGTTTAACATGGAGCAGTACTTC
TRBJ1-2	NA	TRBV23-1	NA	CASSPPRPQGSRYGYTF	TGCGCCAGCAGTCCCCCCCGACCCCAGGGGTCGAGGTATGGCTACACCTTC
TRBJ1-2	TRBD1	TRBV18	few	CASSPDRGTGYTF	TGTGCCAGCTCGCCGGACAGGGGTACTGGCTACACCTTC
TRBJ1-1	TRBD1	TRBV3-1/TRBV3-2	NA	CASSLDRATEAFF	TGTGCCAGCAGCCTAGACAGGGCGACTGAAGCTTTCTTT
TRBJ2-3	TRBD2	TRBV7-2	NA	CASSLEREDSDTQYF	TGTGCCAGCAGCTTAGAACGGGAGGACTCAGATACGCAGTATTTT
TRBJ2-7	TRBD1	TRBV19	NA	CASGTGLRAPGYEQYF	TGTGCCAGTGGGACAGGGTTACGGGCACCCGGCTACGAGCAGTACTTC
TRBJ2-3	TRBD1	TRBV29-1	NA	CSVAGTGDTDTQYF	TGCAGCGTTGCCGGGACAGGGGATACAGATACGCAGTATTTT
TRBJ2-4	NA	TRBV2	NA	CASSARTEIAKNIQYF	TGTGCCAGCAGTGCCCGGACAGAGATAGCCAAAAACATTCAGTACTTC
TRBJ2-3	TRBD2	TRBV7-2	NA	CASSPRLAGIPDTQYF	TGTGCCAGCAGCCCCAGACTAGCGGGAATACCAGATACGCAGTATTTT
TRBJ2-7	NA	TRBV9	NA	CASSVGQGDFYEQYF	TGTGCCAGCAGCGTGGGGCAGGGTGATTTCTACGAGCAGTACTTC
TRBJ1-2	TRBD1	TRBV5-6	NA	CASRLTGGLGYTF	TGTGCCAGCCGGCTGACAGGGGGACTTGGCTACACCTTC
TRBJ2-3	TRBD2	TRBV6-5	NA	CASSYWAAGRDTQYF	TGTGCCAGCAGTTACTGGGCAGCGGGGAGAGATACGCAGTATTTT
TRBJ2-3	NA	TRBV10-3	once	CAISASLGGATDTQYF	TGTGCCATCAGTGCCTCTCTGGGCGGGGCCACAGATACGCAGTATTTT
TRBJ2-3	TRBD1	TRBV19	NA	CASSPPGTGYTDTQYF	TGTGCCAGTAGTCCCCCTGGGACAGGATACACAGATACGCAGTATTTT
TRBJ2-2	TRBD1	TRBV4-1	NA	CASRDGQGIGELFF	TGCGCCAGCAGGGACGGACAGGGGATCGGGGAGCTGTTTTTT
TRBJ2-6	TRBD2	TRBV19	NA	CASSITSGGSGANVLTF	TGTGCCAGTAGTATAACTTCGGGAGGGTCTGGGGCCAACGTCCTGACTTTC
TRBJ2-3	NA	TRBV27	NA	CASSFVGFDTQYF	TGTGCCAGCAGTTTTGTCGGGTTCGATACGCAGTATTTT
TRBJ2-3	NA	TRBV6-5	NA	CASNGLGRGSHTQYF	TGTGCCAGCAACGGGCTAGGGAGAGGAAGTCATACGCAGTATTTT
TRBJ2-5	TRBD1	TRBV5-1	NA	CASSAGQGTLQETQYF	TGCGCCAGCAGCGCCGGACAGGGGACGCTCCAAGAGACCCAGTACTTC
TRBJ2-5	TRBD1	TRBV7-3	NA	CASSFAGGSQETQYF	TGTGCCAGCAGCTTTGCAGGGGGAAGCCAAGAGACCCAGTACTTC
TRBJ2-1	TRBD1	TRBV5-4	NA	CASSLEGALAYNEQFF	TGTGCCAGCAGCTTGGAGGGGGCGTTGGCCTACAATGAGCAGTTCTTC
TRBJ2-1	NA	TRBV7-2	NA	CASSPGYSYNEQFF	TGTGCCAGCAGTCCAGGGTACTCCTACAATGAGCAGTTCTTC
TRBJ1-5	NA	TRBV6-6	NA	CASSYPRDYQPQHF	TGTGCCAGCAGTTACCCAAGGGACTATCAGCCCCAGCATTTT
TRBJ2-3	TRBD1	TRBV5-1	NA	CASSFDRETTDTQYF	TGCGCCAGCAGCTTTGACAGGGAAACCACAGATACGCAGTATTTT
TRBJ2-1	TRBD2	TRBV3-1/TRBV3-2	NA	CASSQDGSGRRNNEQFF	TGTGCCAGCAGCCAAGACGGCAGCGGGAGGAGGAACAATGAGCAGTTCTTC
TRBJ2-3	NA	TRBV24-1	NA	CATSDRVPGNPFSTDTQYF	TGTGCCACCAGTGACCGGGTGCCGGGGAACCCATTTAGCACAGATACGCAGTATTTT
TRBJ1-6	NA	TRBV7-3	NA	CASSPRPAYNSPLHF	TGTGCCAGCAGCCCCCGCCCAGCGTATAATTCACCCCTCCACTTT
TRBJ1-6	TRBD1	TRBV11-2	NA	CASSLAPTGSPPLHF	TGTGCCAGCAGCTTAGCCCCGACAGGGTCGCCACCCCTCCACTTT